The clone carrying this TCR beta chain was observed a few times. The sample originates from a study of blood T cell repertoires in COVID-19. Study information: Researchers got acute and convalescent COVID-19 samples from the United States, Italy and Spain. Nucleic acid was either cDNA or gDNA, and it came from T cells, B-cell-depleted T cells, or PBMCs.

The authors' processing: Estimated nucleated cell counts came from reference gene primer amplification. Method: immunoSEQ multiplex PCR; TCRdb's copy keeps in-frame clones and lacks some. The DNA gave D and trimming, while V, J and clone size come from that table. The sample has under 130,000 clones, around 90% seen once. The clonotype was recovered from a man aged 45 to 65 in a cohort sampled during active COVID-19. Sequencing input: peripheral blood.

The CDR3 loop reads CSASVGLTSNQPQHF. The CDR3 DNA sequence: TGCAGTGCTAGTGTGGGACTAACTAGCAATCAGCCCCAGCATTTT. The chain joins TRBV20-1 to TRBJ1-5; a possible D gene is TRBD1 (5 bases). V was cut by 3 bases and J by 0 bases, with 12 bases left in between. The germline gives CDR1 DFQATT, CDR2 SNEGSKA (reference sequence). CDR3 size: 15 residues.